The entry that follows covers one T cell receptor (beta chain) sequence. Germline V gene sequence: CDR1 SGHRS, CDR2 YFSETQ. The V segment lost 6 bases and the J segment 6 bases; nucleotides outside the gene matches: 6. There are 14 residues in the CDR3. In the original analysis: Amplifying reference gene primers gave estimates of nucleated cell counts. Using immunoSEQ multiplex PCR, the repertoire was profiled, and TCRdb retains in-frame clones only, with some absent. V, J and clone size were drawn from that table, and D and trimming were deduced from the DNA. Of approximately 150,000 clones listed, over 80% were seen once; the top ten hold about 1.7%. The entry originates in a study of blood T cell repertoires in COVID-19. As for the study in general: Italy, Spain and the United States were the sources of the convalescent and acute COVID-19 samples.

The rearrangement links TRBV5-1 to TRBJ1-6, with 7 bases matching TRBD1. The specimen sequenced was peripheral blood. This clonotype was sampled from a woman between 45 and 65 years old with acute or convalescent COVID-19. The CDR3 here is CASMLTGPNSPLHF. In DNA form, the CDR3 reads TGCGCCAGCATGCTGACAGGGCCTAATTCACCCCTCCACTTT.